This record concerns one T cell receptor (beta chain) sequence. The data stem from a study of T-cell memory formation after mild COVID-19. Background on the study: For the most part, TCR clusters were specific to one donor.

There are 13 residues in the CDR3. Germline V gives CDR1 SGHVS, CDR2 FQNEAQ. V was cut by 5 bases and J by 7 bases, with 15 bases left in between. TCRdb reanalysed the 5' RACE reads using MiXCR and keeps one entry per CDR3 protein. This table holds about 340,000 distinct CDR3 sequences, roughly 13% found once. Specimen: PBMCs or a T cell subset sorted from them (not recorded which). This receptor was taken from a man younger than 35 who had mild COVID-19 (a few samples of this study predate the infection). Cell type and time point are not known. The chain combines TRBV7-8 with TRBJ2-7; perhaps D is TRBD1 or TRBD2 (5 bases each). The CDR3: CASSPGTIPEQYF. The CDR3, as DNA: TGTGCCAGCAGCCCGGGGACGATTCCTGAGCAGTACTTC.